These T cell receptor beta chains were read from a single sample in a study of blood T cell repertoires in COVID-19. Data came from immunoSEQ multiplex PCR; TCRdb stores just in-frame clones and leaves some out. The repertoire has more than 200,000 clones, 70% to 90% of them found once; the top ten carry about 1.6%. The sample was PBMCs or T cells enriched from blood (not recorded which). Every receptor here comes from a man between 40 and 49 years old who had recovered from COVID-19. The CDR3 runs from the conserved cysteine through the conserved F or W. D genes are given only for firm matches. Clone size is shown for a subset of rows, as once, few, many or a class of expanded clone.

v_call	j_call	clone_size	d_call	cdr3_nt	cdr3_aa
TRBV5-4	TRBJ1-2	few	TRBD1	TGTGCCAGCAGCTGGGGACAGGGCGGCTACACCTTC	CASSWGQGGYTF
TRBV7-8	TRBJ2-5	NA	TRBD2	TGTGCCAGCAGCCCGGGACTAGCCGGTTTTAAGGAGACCCAGTACTTC	CASSPGLAGFKETQYF
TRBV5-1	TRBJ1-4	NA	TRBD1	TGCGCCAGCAGACCGGGACAGGGGAGCAGAAATGAAAAACTGTTTTTT	CASRPGQGSRNEKLFF
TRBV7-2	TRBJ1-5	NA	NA	TGTGCCAGCAGCAAGAGACAGGTGTCGCGGCAGCCCCAGCATTTT	CASSKRQVSRQPQHF
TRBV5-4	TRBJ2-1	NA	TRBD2	TGTGCCAGCAGCTTGGTGCGGCGGGGGGGTGGTAATGAGCAGTTCTTC	CASSLVRRGGGNEQFF
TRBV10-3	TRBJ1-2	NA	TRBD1	TGTGCCATCAGTTCAGGGGGCGCCGACTATGGCTACACCTTC	CAISSGGADYGYTF
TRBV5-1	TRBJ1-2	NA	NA	TGCGCCAGCAGCACGGCTAGTCGACAGCTTGGGGGGAATGGCTACACCTTC	CASSTASRQLGGNGYTF
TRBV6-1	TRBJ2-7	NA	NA	TGTGCCAGCAGTGAAGGGCGGTACGAGCAGTACTTC	CASSEGRYEQYF
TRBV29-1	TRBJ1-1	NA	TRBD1	TGCAGCGTCGGCCTCAGGGGGATGAACACTGAAGCTTTCTTT	CSVGLRGMNTEAFF
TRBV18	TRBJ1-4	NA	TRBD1	TGTGCCAGCTCACCACCGGGACAGGCCGGAGAAAAACTGTTTTTT	CASSPPGQAGEKLFF
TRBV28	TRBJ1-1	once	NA	TGTGCCAGCAGTCTCGGGACTGAAGCTTTCTTT	CASSLGTEAFF
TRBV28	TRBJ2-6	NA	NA	TGTGCCAGCAGTGGCGGACAGCTGCCCTCTGGGGCCAACGTCCTGACTTTC	CASSGGQLPSGANVLTF
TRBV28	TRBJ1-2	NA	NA	TGTGCCAGCAGTATCCAGGGTACTAACTATGGCTACACCTTC	CASSIQGTNYGYTF
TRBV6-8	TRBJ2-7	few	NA	TGTGCCAGCAGTTCCCATCGACTCGTCCACTCCTACGAGCAGTACTTC	CASSSHRLVHSYEQYF
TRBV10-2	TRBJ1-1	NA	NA	TGCGCCAGCAGTGAGTCGGGGGCGTACACTGAAGCTTTCTTT	CASSESGAYTEAFF
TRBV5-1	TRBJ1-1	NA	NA	TGCGCCAGCAGCTTGGAAGGGAGCCTGAACACTGAAGCTTTCTTT	CASSLEGSLNTEAFF
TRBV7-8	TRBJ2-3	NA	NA	TGTGCCAGCAGCCGGCCGGGACTCTTAACAGATACGCAGTATTTT	CASSRPGLLTDTQYF
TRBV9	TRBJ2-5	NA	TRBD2	TGTGCCGGCCGACTAGCGGGGGGTCCGTACCAAGAGACCCAGTACTTC	CAGRLAGGPYQETQYF
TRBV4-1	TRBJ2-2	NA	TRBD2	TGCGCCAGCAGCCAAGTGGAGCGGGGGGGCGGGGAGCTGTTTTTT	CASSQVERGGGELFF
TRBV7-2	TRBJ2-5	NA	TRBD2	TGTGCCAGCAGCTTAGTTAGCGGGGGGACCCAAGAGACCCAGTACTTC	CASSLVSGGTQETQYF